Listed below are T cell receptor beta chains from one sample, sequenced in a study of human T cells and chemical hapten exposure. Using its own MiXCR run on the RACE reads, TCRdb lists one record per CDR3 protein. The repertoire includes tens of thousands of distinct CDR3 sequences, around 10% of them detected once, and more than 3% sits in the top ten. The material sequenced was whole blood, taken in connection with sensitization to the hapten diphenylcyclopropenone (DPC). The receptor set was obtained from a woman aged 40 to 55 with alopecia areata. Some clones in this sample may be carry-over from other donors' samples. The CDR3 runs from the conserved cysteine through the conserved F or W.

V gene,CDR3 length,CDR3 protein
TRBV7-2,17,CASSSSETSGGAPIRNF
TRBV14,15,CASSQTAGAYNEQFF
TRBV29-1,14,CSVVWGLSYNEQFF
TRBV3-1,13,CASSRGGPETQYF
TRBV4-3,15,CASSQVWDRVHEQFF
TRBV11-2,16,CASSLDHQGRNQPQHF
TRBV11-2,18,CASSSSPRRQSSTDTQYF
TRBV27,13,CASRNTGNYGYTF
TRBV29-1,16,CSVEGLAGANQETQYF
TRBV10-3,17,CAIREPTDRGYTGELFF